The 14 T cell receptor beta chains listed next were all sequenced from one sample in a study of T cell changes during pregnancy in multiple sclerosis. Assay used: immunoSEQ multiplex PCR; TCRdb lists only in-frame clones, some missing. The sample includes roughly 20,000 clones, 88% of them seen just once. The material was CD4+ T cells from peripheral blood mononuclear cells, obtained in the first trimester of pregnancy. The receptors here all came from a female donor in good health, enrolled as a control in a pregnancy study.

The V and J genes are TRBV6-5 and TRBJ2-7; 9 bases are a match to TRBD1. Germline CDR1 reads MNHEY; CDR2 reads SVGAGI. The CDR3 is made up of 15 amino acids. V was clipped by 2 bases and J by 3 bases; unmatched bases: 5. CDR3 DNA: TGTGCCAGCAGTTACGAGGAGGGACAGGGCTACGAGCAGTACTTC. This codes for CASSYEEGQGYEQYF.

This CDR3 reads CASSSIQGGAFF. CDR3 in DNA: TGTGCCAGCAGCAGTATCCAGGGGGGAGCTTTCTTT. The V gene is TRBV27, the J gene TRBJ1-1, with 7 bases matching TRBD1. J gave up 10 bases and V 6 bases, and 8 bases lay outside the gene matches. This CDR3 comprises 12 residues. The germline CDR1 and CDR2 sequences are MNHEY and SMNVEV (reference sequence).

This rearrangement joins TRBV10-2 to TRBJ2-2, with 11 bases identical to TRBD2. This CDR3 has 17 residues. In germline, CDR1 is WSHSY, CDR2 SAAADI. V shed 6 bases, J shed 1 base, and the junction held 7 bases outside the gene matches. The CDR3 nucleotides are TGCGCCAGCAGCCTGGTAGCGGGGGGGGTGAACACCGGGGAGCTGTTTTTT. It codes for CASSLVAGGVNTGELFF.

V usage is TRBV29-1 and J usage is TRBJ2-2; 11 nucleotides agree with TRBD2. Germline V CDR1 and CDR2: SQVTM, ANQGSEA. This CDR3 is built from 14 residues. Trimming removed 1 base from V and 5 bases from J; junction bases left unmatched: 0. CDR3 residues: CSVEGLAGTGELFF. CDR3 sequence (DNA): TGCAGCGTTGAAGGACTAGCGGGGACCGGGGAGCTGTTTTTT.

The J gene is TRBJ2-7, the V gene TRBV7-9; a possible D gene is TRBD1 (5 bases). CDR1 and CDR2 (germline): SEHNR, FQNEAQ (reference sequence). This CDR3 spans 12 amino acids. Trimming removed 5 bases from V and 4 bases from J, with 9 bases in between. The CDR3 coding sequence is TGTGCCAGCAGCCACGACAGTTACGAGCAGTACTTC. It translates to CASSHDSYEQYF.

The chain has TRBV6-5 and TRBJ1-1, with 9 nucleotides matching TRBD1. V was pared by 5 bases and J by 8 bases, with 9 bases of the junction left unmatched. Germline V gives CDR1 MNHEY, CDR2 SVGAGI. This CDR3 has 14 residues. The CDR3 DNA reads TGTGCCAGCAGTCCATCGGACAGGGGAGTAGAAGCTTTCTTT. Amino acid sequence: CASSPSDRGVEAFF.

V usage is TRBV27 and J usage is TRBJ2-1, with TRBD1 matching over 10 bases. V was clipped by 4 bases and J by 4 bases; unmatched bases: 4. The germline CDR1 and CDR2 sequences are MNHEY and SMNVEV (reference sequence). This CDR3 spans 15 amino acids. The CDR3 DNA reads TGTGCCAGCAGTTCAGACAGGGGGCCATACAATGAGCAGTTCTTC. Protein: CASSSDRGPYNEQFF.

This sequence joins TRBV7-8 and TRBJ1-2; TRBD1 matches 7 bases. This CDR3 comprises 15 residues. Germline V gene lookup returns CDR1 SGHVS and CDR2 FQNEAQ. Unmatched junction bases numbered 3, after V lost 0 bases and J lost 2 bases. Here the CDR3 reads CASSLALQGNYGYTF. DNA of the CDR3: TGTGCCAGCAGCTTAGCGCTACAGGGGAACTATGGCTACACCTTC.

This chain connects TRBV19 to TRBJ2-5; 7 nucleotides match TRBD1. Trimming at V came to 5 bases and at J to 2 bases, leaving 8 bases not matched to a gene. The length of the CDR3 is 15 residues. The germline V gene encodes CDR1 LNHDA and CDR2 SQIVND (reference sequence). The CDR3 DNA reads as TGTGCCAGTAGTTCGGGGACAGTAGTTCAAGAGACCCAGTACTTC. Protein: CASSSGTVVQETQYF.

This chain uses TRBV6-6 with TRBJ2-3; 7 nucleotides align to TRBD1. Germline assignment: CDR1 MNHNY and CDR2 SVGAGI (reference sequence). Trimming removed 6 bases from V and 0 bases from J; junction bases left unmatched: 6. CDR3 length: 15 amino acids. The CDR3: CASSRDRPSTDTQYF. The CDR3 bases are TGTGCCAGCAGCCGGGACAGACCGAGCACAGATACGCAGTATTTT.

The CDR3 loop reads CASSISGLGNQPQHF. The CDR3 nucleotides read TGTGCCAGTAGTATATCAGGGCTGGGCAATCAGCCCCAGCATTTT. This chain links TRBV19 with TRBJ1-5, with a weak D call TRBD1 (5 bases). CDR1 LNHDA and CDR2 SQIVND come from the germline V gene (reference sequence). The length of the CDR3 is 15 residues. Trimming pared 2 bases from V and 2 bases from J, leaving 10 bases between.

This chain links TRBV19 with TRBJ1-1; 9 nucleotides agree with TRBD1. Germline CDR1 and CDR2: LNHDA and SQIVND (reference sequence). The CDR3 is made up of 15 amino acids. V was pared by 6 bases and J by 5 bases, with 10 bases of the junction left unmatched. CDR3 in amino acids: CASSRDRVSGTEAFF. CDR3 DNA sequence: TGTGCCAGTAGCCGGGACAGGGTGAGCGGTACTGAAGCTTTCTTT.

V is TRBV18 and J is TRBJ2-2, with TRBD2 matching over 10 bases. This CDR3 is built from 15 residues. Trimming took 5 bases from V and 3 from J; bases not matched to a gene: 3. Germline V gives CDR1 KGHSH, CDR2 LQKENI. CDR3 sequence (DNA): TGTGCCAGCTCAGTTGGACTAGCGGACACCGGGGAGCTGTTTTTT. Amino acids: CASSVGLADTGELFF. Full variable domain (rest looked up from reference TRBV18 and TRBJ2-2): NAGVMQNPRHLVRRRGQEARLRCSPMKGHSHVYWYRQLPEEGLKFMVYLQKENIIDESGMPKERFSAEFPKEGPSILRIQQVVRGDSAAYFCASSVGLADTGELFFGEGSRLTVL.

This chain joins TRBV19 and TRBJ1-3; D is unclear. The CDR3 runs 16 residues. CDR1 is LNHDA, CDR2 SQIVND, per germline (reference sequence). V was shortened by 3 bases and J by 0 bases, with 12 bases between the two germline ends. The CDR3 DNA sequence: TGTGCCAGTAGTATGGAGGGAGCCTTCTCTGGAAACACCATATATTTT. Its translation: CASSMEGAFSGNTIYF.